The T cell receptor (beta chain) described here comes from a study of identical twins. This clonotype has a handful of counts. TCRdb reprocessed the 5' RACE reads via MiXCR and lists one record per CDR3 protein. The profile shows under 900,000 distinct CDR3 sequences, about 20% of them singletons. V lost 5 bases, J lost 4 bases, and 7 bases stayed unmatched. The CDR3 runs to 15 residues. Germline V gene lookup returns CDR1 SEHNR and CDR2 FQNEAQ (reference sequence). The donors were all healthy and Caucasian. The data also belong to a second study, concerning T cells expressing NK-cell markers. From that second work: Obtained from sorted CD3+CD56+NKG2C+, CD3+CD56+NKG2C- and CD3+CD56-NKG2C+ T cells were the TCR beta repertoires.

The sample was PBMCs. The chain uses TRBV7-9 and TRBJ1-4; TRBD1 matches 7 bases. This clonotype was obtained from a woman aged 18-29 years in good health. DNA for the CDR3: TGTGCCAGCAGCGCACCGGACAGGAATAATGAAAAACTGTTTTTT. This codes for CASSAPDRNNEKLFF. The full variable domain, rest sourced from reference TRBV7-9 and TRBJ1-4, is DTGVSQNPRHKITKRGQNVTFRCDPISEHNRLYWYRQTLGQGPEFLTYFQNEAQLEKSRLLSDRFSAERPKGSFSTLEIQRTEQGDSAMYLCASSAPDRNNEKLFFGSGTQLSVL.